This T cell receptor (beta chain) is from a study of cytomegalovirus exposure and HLA in healthy donors. Study as a whole: A data release that came early held roughly 85 million unique TCRs from HLA-typed donors. There were 300 to 400 genotyped donors. Of these, roughly 80% fell in the genetic ancestry cluster associated with self-reported Caucasian donors.

The V gene lost 1 base and the J gene lost 11 bases, with 15 bases spanning the gap. This CDR3 is built from 14 residues. Germline V gene data show CDR1 as SGHVS and CDR2 as FQNEAQ. Whole-study results and caveats: In a later analysis, TCR beta V- and J-gene trimming was associated with a missense DCLRE1C variant. The authors judged a highly shared variant cluster likely a sequencing artifact.

Regarding this clone: Its matching antigen is unknown.

The PCR employed 60 Vbeta primers together with 13 Jbeta primers. This table comes from immunoSEQ multiplex PCR, and its TCRdb copy is limited to in-frame clones, with some not included. This sample has about 140,000 clones, with over 60% found just once. This TCR was sampled from a male donor in good health and CMV-seronegative. The chain combines TRBV7-8 with TRBJ1-5, with D possibly matching TRBD1 (6 bases). Source material: PBMCs. Here the CDR3 reads CASSLGQAPGTQHF. The CDR3 bases are TGTGCCAGCAGCTTAGGACAGGCCCCAGGGACCCAGCATTTT.